This TCR beta chain comes out of a study of shared clonotypes between healthy human individuals (dated by TCRdb to 2020 to 2021). Concerning the study at large: A couple of women and a few men aged 18 to 49 years were included in the cohort. To estimate repertoire size and how much clonotypes are shared between individuals, the study performed deep sequencing of blood TCR repertoires from about five healthy adults. Each donor's leukapheresis produced roughly between roughly 0.85 and 10 billion PBMCs. To increase sequencing depth and limit assay-specific biases, different laboratories used diverse techniques to prepare libraries and sequence TCR repertoires. For each donor, CD4 naive and CD4 memory were each run on three plates, CD8 naive on two plates, and CD8 memory on one plate.

As for this clone: It has no known antigen specificity. Base qualities are not at hand, and no much larger clone is one base apart.

Summary of the overall study and its limitations: Compared with non-shared clonotypes, the clonotypes found in all four sorted-subset donors had higher generation probabilities. Sampling was restricted to blood, and TCR repertoires in tissue are likely to differ from TCR repertoires in blood. Based on pairwise subsampling, the degree of clonotype sharing among donors was expected to be affected by sequencing depth. Larger estimated clonotype richness was generally found for naive subsets than for memory subsets. Around 5.4% of naive CD4, around 3.5% of naive CD8, roughly 2.4% of memory CD4, and 0.35% to 0.5% of memory CD8 clonotypes were shared across a few donors. Rarefaction of sorted-subset datasets indicated incomplete sequencing despite the large sequencing depth. Because the study included only a small number of donors, the genetic and exposure-history diversity represented was limited.

Using the deep immunoSEQ assay, TCR CDR3 regions were amplified from genomic DNA by multiplex PCR. For each cell subset, the extracted genomic DNA was distributed evenly across all wells of several immunoSEQ 96-well plates, and each plate served as one replicate. For sorted subsets, each replicate PCR was loaded with about 200 ng genomic DNA, equivalent to 25,000 to 35,000 T cell genomes. Purified libraries were quantified with a Qubit 3.0 fluorometer, sized on a Bioanalyzer 2100, and re-quantified with the KAPA Library Quantification kit. Every immunoSEQ 96-well plate was sequenced on a separate single-read 150-cycle Illumina NextSeq 550 flow cell. For the original study's pipeline: The immunoSEQ output contained only junctional sequences without quality scores, so filtering could not match that applied to full-length reads. Sequences were annotated with PyIR, a Python wrapper for IgBLAST v1.9, and V/J genes and CDR3 were assigned using IMGT germline references. Reads were removed for weak V/J assignments (E-value above 1e-6), missing CDR3, stop codons, out-of-frame junctions, or ambiguous translated residues. V3J clonotypes were defined as sequences sharing an identical inferred V gene, J gene, and CDR3 amino acid sequence. Percentage overlap between repertoires was computed as shared unique clonotypes divided by the size of the smaller repertoire. Three approaches were used to assess repertoire richness: RTK rarefaction, the Chao1 estimator, and Recon v2.1 estimates of unobserved clonotypes. For all TCRbeta clonotypes obtained by the gDNA method from several donors, generation probabilities were computed with OLGA. This immuneACCESS table, as held by TCRdb, lists in-frame sequences with V and J called but not all clones. Of the missing ones, under half trace to an unresolved V gene in checked studies; the others have no known cause. That table supplies the V and J calls and clone size; D and trimming were determined from the DNA. This sample comprises 2 million to 2.5 million clones, around 92% of them detected only once. Around 0.38% of the sample is in the top ten clones.

V lost 4 bases and J lost 6 bases, and the count of bases not matched to a germline gene is 12. In the germline V gene (reference sequence), CDR1 corresponds to MNHEY and CDR2 to SMNVEV. Including the terminal cysteine and phenylalanine, the CDR3 comprises 15 residues. The CDR3 DNA has 45 bases and is translated from base 1. Healthy HIV-negative adults with no recently reported acute infections or vaccinations were included as donors. Only Caucasian adults living in Nashville, Tennessee, USA were represented among the donors. CD4+ T cells were enriched by magnetic negative selection, after which naive cells were positively selected on CD45RA and the negative fraction was taken as the memory subset. Blood was obtained by leukapheresis, after which PBMCs were separated by Ficoll-Histopaque density gradient centrifugation and cryopreserved in liquid nitrogen vapor phase. Analytical flow cytometry was used to check the purity and quantity of each magnetically sorted T cell population. Each sorted fraction had its genomic DNA isolated and then quantified by UV absorbance on a Nanodrop 2000c.

Sequenced material: naive CD4+ T cells from PBMCs. According to the study, the label for this sample's cell subset or site signals: CD45RA+ positively selected. The chain uses TRBV27 and TRBJ2-7; TRBD1 matches 7 bases in the middle. The receptor was isolated from a man younger than 35 in good health. Some clones in this sample may be carry-over from other donors' samples. The nucleotide sequence is given as TGTGCCAGCAGTTACACAGGGGTAAGGAATGGCGAGCAGTACTTC. It codes for CASSYTGVRNGEQYF.